The sequence of this TCR beta chain was determined in a study of early T cells in non-severe SARS-CoV-2 infection. Across the whole study: Whole-blood bulk RNA, unsorted, was sequenced, and chains were unpaired.

This CDR3 contains 14 residues. V was trimmed by 2 bases and J by 1 base, leaving 9 bases between them. Germline lookup yields CDR1 SGHKS and CDR2 YYEKEE (reference sequence). Regarding the study as a whole: Reliance on VDJdb matching favored anti-spike CD8 responses; private and CD4 specificities were missed.

In this sample, this clonotype turned up many times. The antigen remains undetermined. Molecules of cDNA were individually given unique molecular identifiers that were attached to them. Via MiXCR, TCRdb re-called the 5' RACE reads, giving one row per CDR3 protein. The sample contains under 70,000 distinct CDR3 sequences, around 10% of which appear only once. The chain uses TRBV5-5 and TRBJ1-1, with D tentatively TRBD1 (5 bases). Specimen: whole blood. This receptor was obtained from an adult who was a healthcare worker with PCR-confirmed SARS-CoV-2 infection or an uninfected control (not recorded which). DNA for the CDR3: TGTGCCAGCAGCTTCTCCGGGGCGAACACTGAAGCTTTCTTT. The encoded protein is CASSFSGANTEAFF. Using reference TRBV5-5 and TRBJ1-1 for the parts outside the CDR3, the full variable domain is DAGVTQSPTHLIKTRGQQVTLRCSPISGHKSVSWYQQVLGQGPQFIFQYYEKEERGRGNFPDRFSARQFPNYSSELNVNALLLGDSALYLCASSFSGANTEAFFGQGTRLTVV.